This T cell receptor (beta chain) was sequenced during a study of T cell repertoires in cytomegalovirus infection. Across the study: Public TCR beta signatures marked donors with CMV infection and the matching HLA. Study-level results: Summed public TCR beta family frequency identified CMV carriers bearing the relevant HLA. Dominant in the ex vivo response were TCR beta clonotypes restricted by HLA-C and specific for CMV.

MiXCR, run by TCRdb on the reads, gives a single entry per CDR3 protein. The sample shows over 200,000 distinct CDR3 sequences, roughly 15% of them seen only once. A word on this clonotype: Its antigen is as yet unknown.

Germline V CDR1 and CDR2: MNHEY, SMNVEV (reference sequence). The CDR3 is made up of 14 amino acids. V gave up 5 bases and J gave up 8 bases, with 16 bases separating them. The sequencing input was PBMCs. V usage is TRBV27 and J usage is TRBJ2-1, with TRBD2 as a possible D gene (6 bases). This clonotype was obtained from a human donor in good health (CMV status not recorded). Some clones in this sample may be carry-over from other donors' samples. The DNA of the CDR3 is TGTGCCAGCAGTCCCGCGGGACTCTCCCATGAGCAGTTCTTC. This codes for CASSPAGLSHEQFF.